The present TCR beta chain was sequenced within a study of OX40 agonist ivuxolimab in advanced cancers. Study overall: A partial response was reached by three patients: one with hepatocellular carcinoma and two with cutaneous melanoma.

Findings of the study overall: Near-lowest levels of clonal expansion characterized partial responders at 0.1-3.0 mg/kg.

Patients who had autoimmune disease history or got systemic immunosuppression were left out. This clone was seen just once. The antigen is undetermined. Clones were read by immunoSEQ multiplex PCR, and TCRdb kept only the in-frame ones, dropping some. The sample includes approximately 76,000 clones, around 86% of them seen just once. Germline-derived CDR1 and CDR2 are SGHTA and FQGNSA. V gave up 5 bases and J gave up 10 bases, with 17 bases separating them. This CDR3 is 13 amino acids long. Sample: CD4+ or CD8+ T cells sorted from blood, taken in a trial of the OX40 agonist ivuxolimab. The sequence was collected from an adult with an advanced solid tumor such as melanoma, head and neck, liver or kidney cancer. The rearrangement links TRBV7-2 to TRBJ1-1; D is unresolved. The CDR3 spells CASSPIRSIRAFF. The CDR3 bases are TGTGCCAGCAGCCCGATACGGTCCATAAGAGCTTTCTTT.